A single sample is the source of the 32 T cell receptor beta chains below, sequenced in a study of shared clonotypes between healthy human individuals (dated by TCRdb to 2019 to 2021). Libraries came from the immunoSEQ multiplex PCR assay. In its TCRdb copy, this immuneACCESS table keeps in-frame sequences only and misses some clones. Where compared with another copy, unresolved V genes explain less than half of these, and the others have no known cause. This sample gives over a million clones in total; roughly 96% of them show up just once. Of the sample, 1.2% is held by the ten largest clones. The sample taken for sequencing was naive CD4+ T cells sorted from blood. This specimen's cell subset or site label, interpreted: CD45RA+ positively selected. The receptors originated from a man aged 25-45 years in good health.

The chain links TRBV28 to TRBJ1-2, with 7 bases that match TRBD1. The V segment lost 3 bases and the J segment 2 bases; nucleotides outside the gene matches: 24. This CDR3 contains 21 residues. Germline V CDR1 and CDR2: MDHEN, SYDVKM. This chain's CDR3 is CASSFGPLQGRNPTINYGYTF. CDR3 coding DNA: TGTGCCAGCAGTTTTGGGCCCCTACAGGGGCGAAACCCAACCATAAACTATGGCTACACCTTC.

The chain joins TRBV7-3 to TRBJ2-6; 12 bases map to TRBD1. The CDR3 has 16 amino acids. Trimming removed 6 bases from V and 3 bases from J; junction bases left unmatched: 3. CDR1 is SGHTA, CDR2 FQGTGA, per germline. The CDR3 is CASRGTGGRGANVLTF. The CDR3, as DNA: TGTGCCAGCAGAGGGACAGGGGGCCGTGGGGCCAACGTCCTGACTTTC. Together with reference TRBV7-3 and TRBJ2-6, the CDR3 gives the full variable domain: GAGVSQTPSNKVTEKGKYVELRCDPISGHTALYWYRQSLGQGPEFLIYFQGTGAADDSGLPNDRFFAVRPEGSVSTLKIQRTERGDSAVYLCASRGTGGRGANVLTFGAGSRLTVL.

This clone was counted a single time. This chain joins TRBV6-1 and TRBJ2-1; 10 bases are shared with TRBD2. Trimming removed 6 bases from V and 6 bases from J; junction bases left unmatched: 8. The CDR3 sequence is 15 residues long. Germline CDR1 is MNHNS and CDR2 is SASEGT. In nucleotides, the CDR3 is TGTGCCAGCAGGGGGGGGCTAGCGGGAGTCAATGAGCAGTTCTTC. It is translated as CASRGGLAGVNEQFF.

This rearrangement joins TRBV21-1 to TRBJ2-3; TRBD1 reflects the table's D call only, with no check against the DNA. TRBV21-1 is listed as a pseudogene. The CDR3 loop spans 16 amino acids. As DNA, the CDR3 is TGTGCCAGCAGCAAAGTCACAGGGGGCGATGGAGATACGCAGTATTTT. Its protein is CASSKVTGGDGDTQYF.

The chain has TRBV5-1 and TRBJ2-7, with a weak D call TRBD1 (6 bases). This CDR3 region has 16 residues. Germline loops: CDR1 SGHRS, CDR2 YFSETQ. V dropped 0 bases and J dropped 0 bases, with 13 bases sitting between them. The CDR3 is CASSLAEQGSSYEQYF. The DNA for the CDR3 is TGCGCCAGCAGCTTGGCGGAACAGGGATCCTCCTACGAGCAGTACTTC.

The genes are TRBV11-2 and TRBJ2-3; D gene ambiguous. CDR3 size: 17 residues. Germline CDR1 SGHAT, CDR2 FQNNGV. Trimming shortened V by 3 bases and J by 2 bases, and 18 bases separated the two germline ends. CDR3 coding DNA: TGTGCCAGCAGCTTCGGAGCGAGAGCAACACACACAGATACGCAGTATTTT. It codes for CASSFGARATHTDTQYF.

V is TRBV7-2 and J is TRBJ1-3, with TRBD1 matching over 7 bases. CDR3 size: 19 residues. The J segment lost 1 base and the V segment lost 2 bases, leaving 14 bases of the junction unmatched. Germline V CDR1 and CDR2: SGHTA, FQGNSA. Here the CDR3 reads CASSLYYPGTDSSGNTIYF. The CDR3 coding sequence is TGTGCCAGCAGCTTATATTATCCCGGGACAGATAGTTCTGGAAACACCATATATTTT.

The chain couples TRBV5-1 to TRBJ2-7, with 7 nucleotides matching TRBD1. The CDR3 length is 16 residues. The V segment lost 4 bases and the J segment 3 bases; nucleotides outside the gene matches: 13. From germline, CDR1 is SGHRS and CDR2 YFSETQ. Here the CDR3 DNA reads TGCGCCAGCAGCCCGGCCCCCTACAGGGGTAACTACGAGCAGTACTTC. This codes for CASSPAPYRGNYEQYF.

The rearrangement links TRBV5-8 to TRBJ2-3; 9 bases agree with TRBD2. The CDR3 consists of 15 residues. Unmatched junction bases numbered 11, after V lost 8 bases and J lost 4 bases. The germline gives CDR1 SGHTS, CDR2 YDEGEE. The CDR3 DNA reads as TGTGCCAGTCATAGCGGGAGTAGAGCCCCAGATACGCAGTATTTT. Protein: CASHSGSRAPDTQYF.

The chain has TRBV11-2 and TRBJ2-3, with D unclear. This CDR3 is 12 amino acids long. V was shortened by 3 bases and J by 5 bases, with 6 bases between the two germline ends. Germline lookup yields CDR1 SGHAT and CDR2 FQNNGV. CDR3 in amino acids: CASSLVEDTQYF. CDR3 nucleotides: TGTGCCAGCAGCTTGGTTGAAGATACGCAGTATTTT.

The CDR3 DNA reads TGTGCCAGCAGCCAAGGTCTAGCGGGAGCCCCAGAGACCCAGTACTTC. Its translation: CASSQGLAGAPETQYF. The chain links TRBV14 to TRBJ2-5; TRBD2 agrees at 10 bases. Germline assignment: CDR1 SGHDN and CDR2 FVKESK. J was trimmed by 4 bases and V by 1 base; bases with no gene match: 6. This CDR3 comprises 16 residues.

J is TRBJ1-5 and V is TRBV19, with unresolved D. From germline, CDR1 is LNHDA and CDR2 SQIVND (reference sequence). This CDR3 spans 17 amino acids. V was pared by 6 bases and J by 4 bases, with 22 bases between. The CDR3 spells CASSHSGVQLQNQPQHF. The CDR3 nucleotides are TGTGCCAGTAGCCACAGCGGAGTCCAGCTGCAGAATCAGCCCCAGCATTTT.

V is TRBV27 and J is TRBJ1-2, with D perhaps matching TRBD1 (6 bases). V was cut by 0 bases and J by 4 bases, with 9 bases left in between. Germline V gene data show CDR1 as MNHEY and CDR2 as SMNVEV (reference sequence). The CDR3 extends over 14 amino acids. The DNA for the CDR3 is TGTGCCAGCAGTTTATCCGGACAGTTCTATGGCTACACCTTC. This translates into CASSLSGQFYGYTF.

The rearrangement links TRBV6-5 to TRBJ1-4; D uncertain. CDR1 is MNHEY, CDR2 SVGAGI, per germline. Trimming stripped 3 bases from V and 8 bases from J, with 13 bases between. The CDR3 extends over 14 amino acids. CDR3 bases: TGTGCCAGCAGTTATAGTCGGGTGGAAGAAAAACTGTTTTTT. This codes for CASSYSRVEEKLFF.

The sample holds one count of this clone. This chain connects TRBV5-6 to TRBJ2-3; possibly TRBD2 for D (6 bases). Per germline, CDR1 SGHDT and CDR2 YYEEEE. This CDR3 comprises 17 residues. Deletions cut 4 bases from V and 0 bases from J, with 18 bases between. The CDR3, as DNA: TGTGCCAGCAGCCCCCGTCGAGGAGGGGTTAGCACAGATACGCAGTATTTT. Translated, it gives CASSPRRGGVSTDTQYF. The whole variable domain, filled in from reference TRBV5-6 and TRBJ2-3, reads DAGVTQSPTHLIKTRGQQVTLRCSPKSGHDTVSWYQQALGQGPQFIFQYYEEEERQRGNFPDRFSGHQFPNYSSELNVNALLLGDSALYLCASSPRRGGVSTDTQYFGPGTRLTVL.

The chain joins TRBV28 to TRBJ1-2; a possible D gene is TRBD1 (5 bases). Trimming took off 3 bases at V and 3 bases at J, with 14 bases between the two ends. The length of the CDR3 is 15 residues. Per germline, CDR1 MDHEN and CDR2 SYDVKM. The CDR3 coding sequence is TGTGCCAGCAGTTTCGAGGGGCCCCCCTACTATGGCTACACCTTC. Translation: CASSFEGPPYYGYTF.

The rearrangement links TRBV9 to TRBJ2-3; D possibly uses TRBD1 or TRBD2 (5 bases each). Germline V gene sequence: CDR1 SGDLS, CDR2 YYNGEE. V shed 5 bases and J shed 2 bases, with 18 bases lying between them. The CDR3 consists of 16 residues. The CDR3 coding sequence is TGTGCCAGCAGTGGGGGTAGCGCGAGACTCACAGATACGCAGTATTTT. Translated: CASSGGSARLTDTQYF.

The chain carries TRBV6-5 and TRBJ1-1, with TRBD1 as a possible D gene (5 bases). The V and J ends lost 8 bases and 12 bases respectively, with 22 bases between them. CDR1 and CDR2 from the germline V gene are MNHEY and SVGAGI. The CDR3 sequence is 13 residues long. This CDR3 is CASGGVVVGGTFF. CDR3 nucleotides: TGTGCCAGCGGGGGGGTCGTAGTGGGAGGGACTTTCTTT.

The chain combines TRBV7-9 with TRBJ2-7; 10 bases align to TRBD2. CDR1 and CDR2 from the germline V gene are SEHNR and FQNEAQ (reference sequence). Trimming at V came to 3 bases and at J to 2 bases, leaving 7 bases not matched to a gene. The CDR3 is 16 amino acids. CDR3 loop: CASSFPPSGRAYEQYF. The DNA of the CDR3 is TGTGCCAGCAGCTTCCCTCCTAGCGGGAGAGCCTACGAGCAGTACTTC.

This clone was recorded once. The chain combines TRBV6-5 with TRBJ1-2, with D hard to call. In germline, CDR1 is MNHEY, CDR2 SVGAGI. The V gene lost 6 bases and the J gene lost 8 bases, with 19 bases spanning the gap. The CDR3 spans 14 residues. The CDR3 is CASRYTGRSAGYTF. CDR3 sequence (DNA): TGTGCCAGCAGATACACCGGGAGAAGCGCCGGCTACACCTTC.

This chain links TRBV30 with TRBJ2-4, with TRBD1 as a possible D gene (6 bases). This CDR3 contains 12 residues. The V and J ends lost 4 bases and 5 bases respectively, with 9 bases between them. Germline CDR1 GTSNPN, CDR2 SVGIG (reference sequence). In DNA, the CDR3 is TGTGCCTGGAACAGGGCCGAAAACATTCAGTACTTC. It codes for CAWNRAENIQYF.

This chain uses TRBV11-2 with TRBJ2-1, with 8 bases lining up with TRBD2. Germline V lookup: CDR1 SGHAT, CDR2 FQNNGV. The CDR3 is made up of 15 amino acids. V shed 1 base and J 8 bases; nucleotides not matched to a gene: 7. The CDR3 DNA reads TGTGCCAGCAGCTTAGTATCGGGAGGGCCCTATGAGCAGTTCTTC. Its translation: CASSLVSGGPYEQFF.

The CDR3 DNA is TGCGCCAGCAGCTTGGACCTCAGAAACAATGAGCAGTTCTTC. The encoded protein is CASSLDLRNNEQFF. The genes are TRBV5-1 and TRBJ2-1; D gene uncertain. CDR1 and CDR2 from the germline V gene are SGHRS and YFSETQ. The CDR3 covers 14 residues. With 0 bases removed from V and 5 bases from J, the gap between germline ends came to 9 bases.

V and J are TRBV28 and TRBJ1-5; no clear D gene. The V gene's germline CDR1 is MDHEN and CDR2 SYDVKM. CDR3 size: 14 residues. Deletions cut 4 bases from V and 0 bases from J, with 7 bases between. The CDR3 nucleotides are TGTGCCAGCAGTTCTTGGCGTAGCAATCAGCCCCAGCATTTT. It is translated as CASSSWRSNQPQHF.

The chain links TRBV7-8 to TRBJ1-3; 8 bases are shared with TRBD1. CDR1 is SGHVS and CDR2 is FQNEAQ in the germline V gene. This CDR3 spans 14 amino acids. The V and J ends lost 5 bases and 4 bases, in that order; junction bases with no gene match: 4. The CDR3 nucleotides read TGTGCCAGCAGCCTGGACAGGGCCGGAAACACCATATATTTT. It codes for CASSLDRAGNTIYF.

The V call is TRBV4-2, the J call TRBJ2-7; D remains ambiguous. Trimming left V 0 bases short and J 4 bases short, with 4 bases between. Germline V gene sequence: CDR1 LGHNA, CDR2 YNFKEQ. This CDR3 comprises 12 residues. The CDR3 nucleotides read TGTGCCAGCAGCCAAGATTGGTACGAGCAGTACTTC. It yields the protein CASSQDWYEQYF.

This rearrangement joins TRBV6-5 to TRBJ2-5, with 7 positions matching TRBD2. The CDR3 totals 14 residues. Germline CDR1 and CDR2: MNHEY and SVGAGI. Losses at the gene ends were 6 bases for V and 0 bases for J; bases not matched to a gene: 4. As DNA, the CDR3 is TGTGCCAGCAGCCGACTAGCCTACCAAGAGACCCAGTACTTC. Translating it yields CASSRLAYQETQYF.

This clone was seen only once. The chain combines TRBV4-1 with TRBJ2-3, with D perhaps TRBD2 (6 bases). CDR1 is MGHRA, CDR2 YSYEKL, per germline. V gave up 0 bases and J gave up 0 bases, with 22 bases separating them. This CDR3 is built from 20 residues. The CDR3 reads CASSQDWGDRGSASTDTQYF. The DNA for the CDR3 is TGCGCCAGCAGCCAAGATTGGGGGGATAGGGGCTCGGCGAGCACAGATACGCAGTATTTT.

The chain couples TRBV6-5 to TRBJ1-2, with 7 bases identical to TRBD1. Germline CDR1 MNHEY, CDR2 SVGAGI. There are 15 residues in the CDR3. V trimming: 6 bases; J trimming: 8 bases; junction bases outside the gene matches: 15. CDR3: CASRLDRAVIDGYTF. CDR3 nucleotides: TGTGCCAGCAGACTAGACAGGGCAGTGATCGACGGCTACACCTTC.

CDR3 sequence reads: CASAPHMATFPGVGEKLFF. The DNA for the CDR3 is TGTGCCAGCGCCCCCCATATGGCCACGTTTCCAGGGGTGGGGGAAAAACTGTTTTTT. This chain joins TRBV2 and TRBJ1-4; TRBD1 might be the D (6 bases). The germline CDR1 and CDR2 sequences are SNHLY and FYNNEI. There are 19 residues in the CDR3. Trimming shortened V by 8 bases and J by 8 bases, and 33 bases separated the two germline ends.

This clone has more than one count but fewer than ten. The chain carries TRBV7-8 and TRBJ1-1, with unresolved D. The V gene's germline CDR1 is SGHVS and CDR2 FQNEAQ. Trimming shortened V by 5 bases and J by 1 base, and 11 bases separated the two germline ends. The CDR3 runs to 14 residues. The CDR3 nucleotides are TGTGCCAGCAGCACACTATTCCCGAACACTGAAGCTTTCTTT. Translation gives CASSTLFPNTEAFF. Using reference TRBV7-8 and TRBJ1-1 for the parts outside the CDR3, the full variable domain is GAGVSQSPRYKVAKRGQDVALRCDPISGHVSLFWYQQALGQGPEFLTYFQNEAQLDKSGLPSDRFFAERPEGSVSTLKIQRTQQEDSAVYLCASSTLFPNTEAFFGQGTRLTVV.

The genes are TRBV7-2 and TRBJ2-2, with 14 bases matching TRBD2. CDR3 length: 17 amino acids. Per the germline V gene, CDR1 is SGHTA and CDR2 is FQGNSA. Germline trimming cut 3 bases from V and 8 bases from J; bases unmatched to any gene: 8. CDR3 loop: CASSFIPGLAGVGELFF. The CDR3 DNA is TGTGCCAGCAGCTTTATTCCGGGACTAGCGGGAGTTGGGGAGCTGTTTTTT. Full variable domain (missing parts from reference TRBV7-2 and TRBJ2-2): GAGVSQSPSNKVTEKGKDVELRCDPISGHTALYWYRQSLGQGLEFLIYFQGNSAPDKSGLPSDRFSAERTGGSVSTLTIQRTQQEDSAVYLCASSFIPGLAGVGELFFGEGSRLTVL.